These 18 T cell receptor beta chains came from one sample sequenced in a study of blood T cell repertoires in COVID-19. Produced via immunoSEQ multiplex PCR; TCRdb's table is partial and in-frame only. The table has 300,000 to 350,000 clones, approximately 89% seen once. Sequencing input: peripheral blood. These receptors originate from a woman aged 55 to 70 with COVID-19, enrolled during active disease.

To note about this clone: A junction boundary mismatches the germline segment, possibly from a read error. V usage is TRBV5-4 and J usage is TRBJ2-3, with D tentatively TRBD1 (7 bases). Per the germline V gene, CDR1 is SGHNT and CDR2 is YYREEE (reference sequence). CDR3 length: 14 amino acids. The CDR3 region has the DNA TGTGCCGGCAGCTCCCAGGGGGAGGACGATACGCAGTATTTT. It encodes CAGSSQGEDDTQYF. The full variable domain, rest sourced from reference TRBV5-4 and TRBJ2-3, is ETGVTQSPTHLIKTRGQQVTLRCSSQSGHNTVSWYQQALGQGPQFIFQYYREEENGRGNFPPRFSGLQFPNYSSELNVNALELDDSALYLCAGSSQGEDDTQYFGPGTRLTVL.

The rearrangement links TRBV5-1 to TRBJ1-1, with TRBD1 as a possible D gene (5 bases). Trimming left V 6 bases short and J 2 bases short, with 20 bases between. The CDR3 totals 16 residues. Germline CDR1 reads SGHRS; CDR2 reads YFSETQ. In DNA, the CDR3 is TGCGCCAGCACCCTAACTACAGGTCCCGGTAACACTGAAGCTTTCTTT. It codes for CASTLTTGPGNTEAFF.

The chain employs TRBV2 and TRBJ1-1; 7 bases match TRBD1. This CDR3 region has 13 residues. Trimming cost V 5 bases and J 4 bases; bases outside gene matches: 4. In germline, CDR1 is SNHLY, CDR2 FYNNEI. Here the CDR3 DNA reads TGTGCCAGCAGTCAGACAGGGTCCACTGAAGCTTTCTTT. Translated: CASSQTGSTEAFF.

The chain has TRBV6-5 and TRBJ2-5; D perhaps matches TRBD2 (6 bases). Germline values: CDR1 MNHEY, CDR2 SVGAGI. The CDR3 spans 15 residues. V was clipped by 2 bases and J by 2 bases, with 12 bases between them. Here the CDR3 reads CASSYVGGLQETQYF. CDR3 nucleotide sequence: TGTGCCAGCAGTTACGTGGGGGGTTTACAAGAGACCCAGTACTTC.

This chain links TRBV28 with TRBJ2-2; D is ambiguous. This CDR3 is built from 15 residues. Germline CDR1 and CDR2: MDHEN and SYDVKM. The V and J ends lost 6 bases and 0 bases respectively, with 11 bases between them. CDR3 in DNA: TGTGCCAGCAGCTCCCGACTTTCGAACACCGGGGAGCTGTTTTTT. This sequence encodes CASSSRLSNTGELFF.

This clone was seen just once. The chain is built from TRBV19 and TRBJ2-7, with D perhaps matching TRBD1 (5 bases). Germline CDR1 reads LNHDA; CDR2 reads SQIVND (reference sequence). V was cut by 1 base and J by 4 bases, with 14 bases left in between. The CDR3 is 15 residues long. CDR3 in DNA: TGTGCCAGTAGTATAGGATCAAACAGGCTTTACGAGCAGTACTTC. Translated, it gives CASSIGSNRLYEQYF.

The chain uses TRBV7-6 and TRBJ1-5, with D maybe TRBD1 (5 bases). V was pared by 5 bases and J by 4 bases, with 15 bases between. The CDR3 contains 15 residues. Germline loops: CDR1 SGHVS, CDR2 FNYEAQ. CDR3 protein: CASSLVAGSNQPQHF. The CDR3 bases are TGTGCCAGCAGCCTAGTAGCAGGGTCAAATCAGCCCCAGCATTTT.

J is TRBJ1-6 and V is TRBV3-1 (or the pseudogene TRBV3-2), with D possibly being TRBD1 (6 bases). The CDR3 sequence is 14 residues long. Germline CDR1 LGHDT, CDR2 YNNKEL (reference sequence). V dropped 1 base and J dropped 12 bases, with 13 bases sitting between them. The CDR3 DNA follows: TGTGCCAGCAGCCAAGTCCGAGGGGGGGAACCCCTCCACTTT. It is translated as CASSQVRGGEPLHF.

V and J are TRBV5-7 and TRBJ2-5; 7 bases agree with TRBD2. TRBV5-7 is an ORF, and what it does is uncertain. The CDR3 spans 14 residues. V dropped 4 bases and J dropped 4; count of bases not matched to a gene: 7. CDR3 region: CASSVGTTRETQYF. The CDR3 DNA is TGTGCCAGCAGCGTGGGGACTACCCGAGAGACCCAGTACTTC.

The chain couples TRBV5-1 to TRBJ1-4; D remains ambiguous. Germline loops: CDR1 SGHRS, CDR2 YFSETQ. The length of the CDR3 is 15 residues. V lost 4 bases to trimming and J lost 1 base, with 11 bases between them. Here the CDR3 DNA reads TGCGCCAGCAGCCTCAGTGTAATAACTAATGAAAAACTGTTTTTT. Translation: CASSLSVITNEKLFF. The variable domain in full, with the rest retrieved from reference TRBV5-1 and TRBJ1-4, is KAGVTQTPRYLIKTRGQQVTLSCSPISGHRSVSWYQQTPGQGLQFLFEYFSETQRNKGNFPGRFSGRQFSNSRSEMNVSTLELGDSALYLCASSLSVITNEKLFFGSGTQLSVL.

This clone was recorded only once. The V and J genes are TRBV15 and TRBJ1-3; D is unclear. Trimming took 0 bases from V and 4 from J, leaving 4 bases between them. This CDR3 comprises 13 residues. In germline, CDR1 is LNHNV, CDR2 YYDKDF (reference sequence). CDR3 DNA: TGTGCCACCAGCAGAGATCTGGGAAACACCATATATTTT. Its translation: CATSRDLGNTIYF.

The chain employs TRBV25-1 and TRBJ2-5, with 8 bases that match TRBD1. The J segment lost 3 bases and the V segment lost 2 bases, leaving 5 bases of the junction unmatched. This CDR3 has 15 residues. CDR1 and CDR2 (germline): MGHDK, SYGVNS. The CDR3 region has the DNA TGTGCCAGCAGTGAACCAGGGACAGGTAAAGAGACCCAGTACTTC. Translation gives CASSEPGTGKETQYF.

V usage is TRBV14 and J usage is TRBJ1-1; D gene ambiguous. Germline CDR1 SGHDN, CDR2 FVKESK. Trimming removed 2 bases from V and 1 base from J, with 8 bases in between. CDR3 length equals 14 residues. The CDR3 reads CASSQFFSNTEAFF. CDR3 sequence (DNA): TGTGCCAGCAGCCAATTCTTTTCGAACACTGAAGCTTTCTTT.

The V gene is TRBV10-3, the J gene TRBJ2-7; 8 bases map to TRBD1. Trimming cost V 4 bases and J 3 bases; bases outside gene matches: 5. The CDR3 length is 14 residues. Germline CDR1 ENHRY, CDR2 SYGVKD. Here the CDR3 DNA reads TGTGCCATCAGTGGGGGGACAGGCGTCTACGAGCAGTACTTC. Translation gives CAISGGTGVYEQYF.

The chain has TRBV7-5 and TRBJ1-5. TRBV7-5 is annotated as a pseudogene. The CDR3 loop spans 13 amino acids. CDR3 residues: CVRAVGSNQPQHF. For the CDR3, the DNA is TGTGTCAGAGCGGTAGGTAGCAATCAGCCCCAGCATTTT.

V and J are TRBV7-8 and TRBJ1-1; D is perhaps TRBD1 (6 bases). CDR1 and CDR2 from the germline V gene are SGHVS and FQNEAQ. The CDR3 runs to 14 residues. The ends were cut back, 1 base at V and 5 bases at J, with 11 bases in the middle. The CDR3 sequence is CASSLVAGATEAFF. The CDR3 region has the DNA TGTGCCAGCAGCTTAGTCGCAGGGGCAACTGAAGCTTTCTTT.

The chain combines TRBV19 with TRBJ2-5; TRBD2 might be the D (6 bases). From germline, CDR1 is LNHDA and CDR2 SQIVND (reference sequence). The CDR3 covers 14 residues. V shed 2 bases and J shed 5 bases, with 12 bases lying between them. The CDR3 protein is CASSIRDFGETQYF. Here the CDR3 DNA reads TGTGCCAGTAGTATAAGGGACTTCGGGGAGACCCAGTACTTC.

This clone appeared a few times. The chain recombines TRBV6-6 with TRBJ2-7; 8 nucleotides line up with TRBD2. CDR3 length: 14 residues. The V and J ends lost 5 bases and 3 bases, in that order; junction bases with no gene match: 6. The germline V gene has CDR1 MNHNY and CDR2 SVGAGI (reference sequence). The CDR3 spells CASSPGTRGYEQYF. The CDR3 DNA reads TGTGCCAGCAGTCCCGGGACTAGGGGCTACGAGCAGTACTTC.